This T cell receptor (beta chain) was documented in a study of T cells in localized non-small cell lung cancer. General study findings and limits: Only one tumor region was sequenced, so heterogeneity remains possible. Turning up in adjacent lung were a median about 61 of the top 100 tumor clones.

The method was immunoSEQ multiplex PCR; TCRdb's version includes in-frame clones alone and lacks a portion of them. The sample lists about 76,000 clones; roughly 83% were seen once. The ends lost 0 bases at V and 7 bases at J; junction bases unmatched: 6. The V gene's germline CDR1 is KGHSH and CDR2 LQKENI. The CDR3 sequence is 15 residues long. Concerning this clone: What it binds is unknown.

The specimen comprised peripheral blood, sampled before any cancer treatment. The chain recombines TRBV18 with TRBJ1-1, with 9 bases aligning to TRBD1. The TCR was taken from a female donor at least 60 years old with stage I lung adenocarcinoma. The CDR3 here is CASSPPGTGLSEAFF. For the CDR3, the DNA is TGTGCCAGCTCACCACCCGGGACAGGGTTGAGTGAAGCTTTCTTT.